This entry features one T cell receptor beta chain sequence. The J segment lost 2 bases and the V segment lost 2 bases, leaving 5 bases of the junction unmatched. The CDR3 extends over 16 amino acids. Germline V gives CDR1 MNHEY, CDR2 SVGAGI. The data stem from a study of OX40 agonist ivuxolimab in advanced cancers. The method was immunoSEQ multiplex PCR; TCRdb's version includes in-frame clones alone and lacks a portion of them. Counted here are over 85,000 clones, 84% occurring once; the ten biggest clones make up 1.1%. This TCR was sampled from an adult with an advanced solid tumor such as melanoma, head and neck, liver or kidney cancer. Specimen: CD4+ or CD8+ T cells sorted from blood, collected in a trial of the OX40 agonist ivuxolimab. The chain employs TRBV6-5 and TRBJ2-7; 11 bases match TRBD2. CDR3 nucleotide sequence: TGTGCCAGCAGTTACAAGGGGACTAGCGGACCCTACGAGCAGTACTTC. Amino acid sequence: CASSYKGTSGPYEQYF.